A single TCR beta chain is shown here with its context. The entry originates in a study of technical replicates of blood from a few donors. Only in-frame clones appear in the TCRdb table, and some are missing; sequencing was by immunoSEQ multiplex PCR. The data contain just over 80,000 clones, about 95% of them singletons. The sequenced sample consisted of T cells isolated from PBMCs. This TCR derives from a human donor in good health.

The CDR3 sequence is CAISRVPLDEQYF. DNA of the CDR3: TGTGCCATCTCGAGGGTCCCCCTCGACGAGCAGTACTTC. This chain uses TRBV10-3 with TRBJ2-7, with a possible D match to TRBD2 (5 bases). The CDR3 runs to 13 residues. Germline V CDR1 and CDR2: ENHRY, SYGVKD. V lost 8 bases to trimming and J lost 5 bases, with 16 bases between them.